A selection of T cell receptor beta chains follows, all from one sample in a study of OX40 agonist ivuxolimab in advanced cancers. TCRdb's table, derived via immunoSEQ multiplex PCR, lists solely in-frame clones and lacks some. The repertoire includes fewer than 50,000 clones, 75% to 90% of them detected once, and roughly 2.7% sits in the top ten. This specimen consisted of CD4+ or CD8+ T cells sorted from blood, obtained in a trial of the OX40 agonist ivuxolimab. These receptors all stem from an adult with an advanced solid tumor such as melanoma, head and neck, liver or kidney cancer. The CDR3 runs from the conserved cysteine through the conserved F or W. The D gene is left open where the match is weak. Some rows mark clone size as missing; the rest say once, few, many or name a class of expanded clone.

>14|TRBV6-5|TRBD1|TRBJ2-7|NA
CASSYLGQGDEQYF
TGTGCCAGCAGTTACCTGGGACAGGGTGACGAGCAGTACTTC
>14|TRBV5-1|TRBD1|TRBJ2-7|NA
CASSLVGTDNEQYF
TGCGCCAGCAGCTTGGTTGGGACAGATAACGAGCAGTACTTC
>15|TRBV27|TRBD2|TRBJ2-2|NA
CASSPSGRLPGELFF
TGTGCCAGCAGTCCGAGCGGGAGGCTTCCTGGGGAGCTGTTTTTT
>13|TRBV4-2|NA|TRBJ1-2|NA
CASSLRGPYGYTF
TGTGCCAGCAGCCTCAGGGGACCCTATGGCTACACCTTC
>17|TRBV18|TRBD2|TRBJ2-7|NA
CASSRLAGGPVAYEQYF
TGTGCCAGCTCCCGACTAGCGGGAGGGCCAGTGGCCTACGAGCAGTACTTC
>15|TRBV5-1|TRBD1|TRBJ1-4|NA
CASSLARGEAEKLFF
TGCGCCAGCAGCTTGGCCAGGGGGGAAGCGGAAAAACTGTTTTTT
>15|TRBV7-3|TRBD2|TRBJ2-5|NA
CASSLDGLAETQRHF
TGTGCCAGCAGCTTAGATGGGCTAGCGGAGACCCAGAGACACTTC
>16|TRBV2|TRBD2|TRBJ2-1|NA
CASSGLGGSSYNEQFF
TGTGCCAGCTCTGGACTGGGCGGGAGCTCCTACAATGAGCAGTTCTTC
>13|TRBV5-1|NA|TRBJ2-7|NA
CASGRGTEYEQYF
TGCGCCAGCGGAAGGGGGACCGAATACGAGCAGTACTTC
>12|TRBV6-6|NA|TRBJ2-3|few
CASSPSTDTQYF
TGTGCCAGCAGTCCGAGCACAGATACGCAGTATTTT
>13|TRBV21-1|NA|TRBJ2-1|NA
CASPGRGNNEQFF
TGTGCCAGCCCGGGGAGGGGAAACAATGAGCAGTTCTTC